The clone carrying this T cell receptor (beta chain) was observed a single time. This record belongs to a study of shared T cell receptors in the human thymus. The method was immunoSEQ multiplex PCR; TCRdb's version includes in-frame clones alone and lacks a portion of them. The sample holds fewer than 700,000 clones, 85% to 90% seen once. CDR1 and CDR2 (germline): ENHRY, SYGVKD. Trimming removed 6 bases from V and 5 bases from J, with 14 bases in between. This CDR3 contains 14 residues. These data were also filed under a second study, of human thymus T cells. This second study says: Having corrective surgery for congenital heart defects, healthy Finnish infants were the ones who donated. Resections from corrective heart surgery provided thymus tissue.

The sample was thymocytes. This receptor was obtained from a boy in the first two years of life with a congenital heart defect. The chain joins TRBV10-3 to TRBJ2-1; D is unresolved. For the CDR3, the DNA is TGTGCCATCAGCGCAGGTGGGCGAAACAATGAGCAGTTCTTC. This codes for CAISAGGRNNEQFF.